This entry is about one T cell receptor beta chain. Antigen unknown. CD45RO negativity and positive selection for CCR7 defined naive CD8 cells, a population that excluded terminally differentiated effector memory CD45RA+ cells. Tens of thousands of T cell genomes, or approximately 0.2 ug DNA, went into the sorted-subset replicate PCRs. Method: immunoSEQ multiplex PCR; TCRdb's copy keeps in-frame clones and lacks some. The data hold about 2.1 million clones, with approximately 92% observed a single time. The sample belongs to a study of shared clonotypes between healthy human individuals. Study results and caveats: About 5% of naive CD4 clonotypes were shared across a handful of donors. Memory subsets had estimated richness that was generally smaller than that of naive subsets.

Germline values: CDR1 MNHEY, CDR2 SMNVEV (reference sequence). V was trimmed by 1 base and J by 2 bases, leaving 22 bases between them. The CDR3 totals 19 residues. This TCR was sampled from a man aged 18 to 35 in good health. Some clones in this sample may be carry-over from other donors' samples. The chain combines TRBV27 with TRBJ2-3; a weak D match, TRBD1 (5 bases). The sample consisted of naive CD8+ T cells from PBMCs. CDR3 region: CASSLCEMALRVFTDTQYF. The CDR3 nucleotides read TGTGCCAGCAGTTTATGTGAGATGGCGCTCAGGGTCTTCACAGATACGCAGTATTTT.